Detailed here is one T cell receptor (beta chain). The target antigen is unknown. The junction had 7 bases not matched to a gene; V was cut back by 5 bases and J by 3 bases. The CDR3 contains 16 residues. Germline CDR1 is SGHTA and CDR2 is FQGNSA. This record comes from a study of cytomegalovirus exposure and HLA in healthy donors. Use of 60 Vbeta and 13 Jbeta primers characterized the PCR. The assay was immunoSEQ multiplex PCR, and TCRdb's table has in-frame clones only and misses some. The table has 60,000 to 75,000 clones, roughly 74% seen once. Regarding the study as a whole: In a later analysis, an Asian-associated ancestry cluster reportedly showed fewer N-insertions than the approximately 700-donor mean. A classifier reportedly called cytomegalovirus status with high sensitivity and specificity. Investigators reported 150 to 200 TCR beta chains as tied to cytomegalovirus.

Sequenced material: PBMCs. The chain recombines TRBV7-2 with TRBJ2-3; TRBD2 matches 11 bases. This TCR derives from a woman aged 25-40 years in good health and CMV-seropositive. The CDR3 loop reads CASSTWASGRTDTQYF. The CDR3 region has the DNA TGTGCCAGCAGCACCTGGGCTAGCGGGAGGACAGATACGCAGTATTTT.